This TCR beta chain is from a study of beta chain features in type 1 diabetes. Overall study context: Patient and healthy donor groups were alike in age, gender and cell yields. Study results and caveats: For Type 1 diabetes patients, all four CD4+ subsets carried TCRB CDR3s that were moderately but significantly shorter.

Expressed TCRB transcripts were sequenced after all isolated RNA was converted to cDNA. TCRdb keeps only in-frame clones here, not all; method: immunoSEQ multiplex PCR. The sample yields approximately 260,000 clones, 24% seen once. This CDR3 has 16 residues. Germline values: CDR1 SGHNT, CDR2 YENEEA. Germline trimming cut 1 base from V and 5 bases from J; bases unmatched to any gene: 6. Of note for this clone: Its antigen is not identified.

The clonotype comes from a woman aged 30 to 39 with type 1 diabetes. This chain uses TRBV11-3 with TRBJ2-1; TRBD2 matches 9 bases. Sample: naive CD4+ T cells from blood. CDR3: CASSLGYLAGNNEQFF. In DNA, the CDR3 is TGTGCCAGCAGCTTAGGGTATCTAGCGGGAAACAATGAGCAGTTCTTC.